The clone carrying this T cell receptor (beta chain) has at least ten counts. Its antigen is not identified. The CDR3 runs to 15 residues. Germline V gives CDR1 MGHRA, CDR2 YSYEKL. Losses at the gene ends were 2 bases for V and 7 bases for J; bases not matched to a gene: 6. This sample stems from a study of glioma-infiltrating T cells. Findings and limits, study-wide: Tissue and blood shared very few CDR3 sequences.

Amplification of TCR alpha and beta CDR3 regions from RNA used iRepertoire nested multiplex PCR. Input was 100-400 ng of tissue mRNA or PBMC total RNA. Each CDR3 protein is one row after TCRdb ran MiXCR on the multiplex PCR reads. The table shows some 99,000 distinct CDR3 sequences, with around a quarter occurring only once. Sequenced: glioma tissue, nonneoplastic brain tissue, or PBMCs (not recorded which). This TCR was recovered from a human donor with low-grade glioma or glioblastoma, undergoing nonglioma brain surgery, or in good health (not recorded which). The rearrangement joins TRBV4-1 to TRBJ2-1; TRBD2 matches 9 bases. The CDR3 DNA reads TGCGCCAGCAGCCAAATGACTAGCGGAGTGAATGAGCAGTTCTTC. It encodes CASSQMTSGVNEQFF.